This TCR beta chain was retrieved from a study of CD8 T cells in Susac syndrome. RNA totalling roughly 0.45 to 1 ug underwent reverse transcription with random hexamers. TCRdb re-called the immunoSEQ multiplex PCR reads with MiXCR, one entry per CDR3 protein. The sample includes approximately 100,000 distinct CDR3 sequences, roughly 90% of them seen just once. The controls were healthy donors who were matched for age and sex. In germline, CDR1 is SEHNR, CDR2 FQNEAQ (reference sequence). CDR3 length: 12 amino acids. The germline V and J ends were trimmed by 3 bases and 8 bases, with 10 bases remaining between them.

This sequence was found in a human donor in good health. Sequences were obtained from CD8+ T cells from PBMCs. This sequence joins TRBV7-9 and TRBJ1-2, with a weak D call TRBD1 (5 bases). The CDR3 reads CASSFDSPGYTF. CDR3 coding DNA: TGTGCCAGCAGCTTTGACAGTCCGGGCTACACCTTC.